The 14 T cell receptor beta chains presented below share a single source sample, sequenced in a study of identical twins. TCRdb processed the 5' RACE reads anew with MiXCR; each CDR3 protein has one entry. The table has hundreds of thousands of distinct CDR3 sequences, around 12% seen once. These same data were also listed under a study on yellow fever vaccine responses in identical twins.

Material for sequencing was CD8+ T cells sorted from blood. All receptors come from a young woman in good health.

V is TRBV11-2 and J is TRBJ1-1; D call uncertain. There are 15 residues in the CDR3. With 5 bases removed from V and 3 bases from J, the gap between germline ends came to 16 bases. Germline values: CDR1 SGHAT, CDR2 FQNNGV. The CDR3 bases are TGTGCCAGCAGCCAAAGGACCTATTTGGACACTGAAGCTTTCTTT. Translation: CASSQRTYLDTEAFF.

The CDR3 DNA reads as TGCAGCGCATGGTACCGGGACGGTAACTCTGGGGCCAACGTCCTGACTTTC. Residues: CSAWYRDGNSGANVLTF. The chain joins TRBV29-1 to TRBJ2-6, with D perhaps assigned TRBD1 or TRBD2 (5 bases each). The CDR3 runs to 17 residues. Germline V gene lookup returns CDR1 SQVTM and CDR2 ANQGSEA. The ends were cut back, 7 bases at V and 0 bases at J, with 19 bases in the middle.

This clonotype was seen a handful of times. The CDR3 DNA follows: TGTGCCACCAGCAGAGAACCCTGGACCGACGCCACAGATACGCAGTATTTT. Translation gives CATSREPWTDATDTQYF. The chain joins TRBV15 to TRBJ2-3; no clear D. CDR3 length: 17 amino acids. The germline gives CDR1 LNHNV, CDR2 YYDKDF (reference sequence). Trimming removed 0 bases at V and 2 bases at J, with 15 bases between.

This clonotype was seen only a few times. V is TRBV7-3 and J is TRBJ2-1; D gene unclear. The length of the CDR3 is 13 residues. V was shortened by 2 bases and J by 9 bases, with 11 bases between the two germline ends. Germline CDR1 and CDR2: SGHTA and FQGTGA. Written as DNA, the CDR3 is TGTGCCAGCAGCTTAGATTCCCCGAGTGAGCAGTTCTTC. It codes for CASSLDSPSEQFF.

This chain uses TRBV29-1 with TRBJ2-6; D gene unclear. Germline V CDR1 and CDR2: SQVTM, ANQGSEA. The CDR3 spans 14 residues. V dropped 3 bases and J dropped 0 bases, with 6 bases sitting between them. CDR3 sequence reads: CSVDPGSGANVLTF. The CDR3 region has the DNA TGCAGCGTTGACCCGGGCTCTGGGGCCAACGTCCTGACTTTC. Based on the CDR3 plus reference TRBV29-1 and TRBJ2-6, the full variable domain is SAVISQKPSRDICQRGTSLTIQCQVDSQVTMMFWYRQQPGQSLTLIATANQGSEATYESGFVIDKFPISRPNLTFSTLTVSNMSPEDSSIYLCSVDPGSGANVLTFGAGSRLTVL.

This clonotype was detected once. The genes are TRBV27 and TRBJ2-5; 7 bases fit TRBD2. There are 12 residues in the CDR3. V shed 5 bases and J 9 bases; nucleotides not matched to a gene: 6. Germline assignment: CDR1 MNHEY and CDR2 SMNVEV (reference sequence). CDR3 in DNA: TGTGCCAGCAGTCGGGGGAGGGCGGCCCAGTACTTC. Translation: CASSRGRAAQYF.

This clonotype turned up a few times. The rearrangement links TRBV27 to TRBJ2-7; 7 bases line up with TRBD2. The germline gives CDR1 MNHEY, CDR2 SMNVEV (reference sequence). J was trimmed by 1 base and V by 6 bases; bases with no gene match: 3. The CDR3 runs to 13 residues. The CDR3 DNA sequence: TGTGCCAGCAGCCGGACTAGTTCCTACGAGCAGTACTTC. Its protein is CASSRTSSYEQYF.

J is TRBJ1-4 and V is TRBV27, with 12 bases aligning to TRBD1. The CDR3 has 20 residues. V was pared by 4 bases and J by 2 bases, with 14 bases of the junction left unmatched. Germline CDR1 is MNHEY and CDR2 is SMNVEV (reference sequence). CDR3 in DNA: TGTGCCAGCAGTTCCCAGCCCGGGACAGGGGGCGCGTGGACTAATGAAAAACTGTTTTTT. Translation: CASSSQPGTGGAWTNEKLFF.

The chain uses TRBV24-1 and TRBJ2-1; a possible D gene is TRBD2 (6 bases). The CDR3 totals 14 residues. Trimming took 5 bases from V and 1 from J, leaving 8 bases between them. Germline CDR1 and CDR2: KGHDR and SFDVKD. CDR3 coding DNA: TGTGCCACCAGTGCTGGGACTTCCTACAATGAGCAGTTCTTC. Translating gives CATSAGTSYNEQFF.

The chain combines TRBV10-3 with TRBJ2-7, with 9 bases fitting TRBD1. Germline V gives CDR1 ENHRY, CDR2 SYGVKD. Trimming cost V 7 bases and J 4 bases; bases outside gene matches: 11. The CDR3 length is 15 residues. DNA for the CDR3: TGTGCCATCACCACCGGGACAGGGATCTCGTACGAGCAGTACTTC. This translates into CAITTGTGISYEQYF.

This chain joins TRBV28 and TRBJ2-1; D assignment may be TRBD1 or TRBD2 (5 bases each). V was clipped by 3 bases and J by 5 bases, with 11 bases between them. Looked up from germline, CDR1 is MDHEN and CDR2 is SYDVKM. This CDR3 region has 14 residues. The CDR3 bases are TGTGCCAGCAGTTTCAGGGACGGACACAATGAGCAGTTCTTC. Translation: CASSFRDGHNEQFF.

Concerning this clonotype: At one end the junction does not follow the germline gene, possibly because of a read error. The chain is built from TRBV6-5 and TRBJ2-2; D perhaps matches TRBD2 (6 bases). Looked up from germline, CDR1 is MNHEY and CDR2 is SVGAGI. The CDR3 is made up of 15 amino acids. The CDR3, as DNA: TGTGCCAGCGGTTATCGCGTAGCGGCCACCGGGGAGCTGTTTTTT. Its protein is CASGYRVAATGELFF.

This clonotype has only a few counts. V usage is TRBV2 and J usage is TRBJ2-2, with D hard to call. Per germline, CDR1 SNHLY and CDR2 FYNNEI. The CDR3 is made up of 14 amino acids. V was clipped by 3 bases and J by 3 bases, with 8 bases between them. This chain's CDR3 is CASSDRLYTGELFF. For the CDR3, the DNA is TGTGCCAGCAGTGATAGACTGTACACCGGGGAGCTGTTTTTT.

This clonotype was found a few times. This chain uses TRBV20-1 with TRBJ2-7, with 9 bases lining up with TRBD2. V was pared by 1 base and J by 2 bases, with 15 bases of the junction left unmatched. The CDR3 length is 18 residues. Germline loops: CDR1 DFQATT, CDR2 SNEGSKA (reference sequence). The CDR3 sequence is CSARATGWREGPTYEQYF. The CDR3 DNA reads as TGCAGTGCTAGAGCTACGGGTTGGCGGGAGGGCCCGACCTACGAGCAGTACTTC.